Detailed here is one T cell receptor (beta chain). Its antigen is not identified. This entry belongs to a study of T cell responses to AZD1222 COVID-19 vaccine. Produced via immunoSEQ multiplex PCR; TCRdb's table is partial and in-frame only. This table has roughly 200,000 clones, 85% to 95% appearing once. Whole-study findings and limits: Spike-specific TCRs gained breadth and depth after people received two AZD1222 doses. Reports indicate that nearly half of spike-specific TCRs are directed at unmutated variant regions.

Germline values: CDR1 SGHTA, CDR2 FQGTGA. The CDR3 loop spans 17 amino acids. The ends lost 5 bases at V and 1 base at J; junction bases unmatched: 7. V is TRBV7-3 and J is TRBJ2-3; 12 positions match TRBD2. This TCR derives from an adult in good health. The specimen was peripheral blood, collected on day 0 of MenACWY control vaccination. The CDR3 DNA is TGTGCCAGCAGCCCTAGCGGGGGGGCCGAGGGCACAGATACGCAGTATTTT. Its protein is CASSPSGGAEGTDTQYF.